What follows are 27 T cell receptor beta chains derived from one specimen sequenced in a study of regulatory T cells in long-lasting Graves disease. Time point indicated: newly diagnosed GD, antithyroid drugs for less than 3 months. With RNA extracted from PBMCs as input, the TCR library was made. CDR3-region Arm-PCR and iRepertoire HTBI primers produced the TCR beta libraries. TCRdb used MiXCR to reprocess the multiplex PCR reads, holding one entry per CDR3 protein. The top ten hold about 8.9% of the sample, which has 510,000 or so distinct CDR3 sequences, about 12% seen once. These same records also appear under a second study, on T cells in Graves' hyperthyroidism and ophthalmopathy.

The specimen was peripheral blood mononuclear cells (PBMCs), collected at new diagnosis, from a patient treated with antithyroid drugs. Every receptor here comes from a woman under 40 with Graves disease.

The V gene is TRBV7-6, the J gene TRBJ2-7; D is unclear. There are 15 residues in the CDR3. V gave up 0 bases and J gave up 5 bases, with 14 bases separating them. Germline V CDR1 and CDR2: SGHVS, FNYEAQ. The CDR3 DNA reads TGTGCCAGCAGCTTAGCTTTGCCGGGTCGGAACGAGCAGTACTTC. Protein: CASSLALPGRNEQYF.

A remark on this clonotype: Given a much more abundant clone one base away, this may be a read error. V gene TRBV6-2 or TRBV6-3 combines with J gene TRBJ2-5; 11 nucleotides line up with TRBD2. The CDR3 extends over 17 amino acids. The ends lost 5 bases at V and 4 bases at J; junction bases unmatched: 12. Germline V gives CDR1 MNHEY, CDR2 SVGEGT. This CDR3 is CASSGGTGLAVSETQYF. Here the CDR3 DNA reads TGTGCCAGCAGTGGGGGAACGGGACTAGCGGTTTCAGAGACCCAGTACTTC.

This clonotype was counted many times. V is TRBV6-2 or TRBV6-3 and J is TRBJ2-6; tentative D call: TRBD2 (5 bases). Germline loops: CDR1 MNHEY, CDR2 SVGEGT. CDR3 length equals 15 residues. Deletions cut 6 bases from V and 0 bases from J, with 9 bases between. This CDR3 is CASRMGVSGANVLTF. CDR3 coding DNA: TGTGCCAGCAGGATGGGAGTCTCTGGGGCCAACGTCCTGACTTTC.

Ten or more counts support this clonotype. V usage is TRBV9 and J usage is TRBJ2-5; D is uncertain. Trimming removed 3 bases from V and 4 bases from J, with 16 bases in between. Germline V gene lookup returns CDR1 SGDLS and CDR2 YYNGEE. The CDR3 runs 15 residues. The CDR3: CASSAPRGGVETQYF. The CDR3 bases are TGTGCCAGCAGCGCGCCCCGAGGCGGTGTAGAGACCCAGTACTTC.

This clonotype came up many times. The chain uses TRBV2 and TRBJ2-1; TRBD2 is a possible D gene (5 bases). Germline CDR1 and CDR2: SNHLY and FYNNEI. V gave up 10 bases and J gave up 3 bases, with 13 bases separating them. The CDR3 extends over 13 amino acids. The CDR3 spells CAISRDHYNEQFF. CDR3 DNA sequence: TGTGCCATCTCCCGGGATCACTACAATGAGCAGTTCTTC.

CDR3 DNA sequence: TGTGCCAGTAGTATCTCAGGGGCCGGGGAGCTGTTTTTT. Amino acids: CASSISGAGELFF. This chain connects TRBV19 to TRBJ2-2; D may be TRBD1 (6 bases). Germline V gives CDR1 LNHDA, CDR2 SQIVND (reference sequence). This CDR3 has 13 amino acids. V lost 3 bases and J 6 bases, leaving 8 bases between the germline ends.

The V and J genes are TRBV6-5 and TRBJ2-5; D is possibly TRBD1 or TRBD2 (5 bases each). Trimming cost V 3 bases and J 0 bases, with 11 bases left between them. Germline lookup yields CDR1 MNHEY and CDR2 SVGAGI. This CDR3 region has 15 residues. The CDR3 DNA is TGTGCCAGCAGTTATTTCGGGACGGACCAAGAGACCCAGTACTTC. It yields the protein CASSYFGTDQETQYF.

This clonotype appeared many times. The chain recombines TRBV28 with TRBJ1-2, with D maybe TRBD1 (5 bases). The V end was cut by 6 bases, the J end by 6 bases, with 17 bases between. The CDR3 is 14 residues long. CDR1 is MDHEN and CDR2 is SYDVKM in the germline V gene. CDR3 sequence reads: CASSREGRKDGYTF. Here the CDR3 DNA reads TGTGCCAGCAGCCGCGAGGGGCGCAAGGATGGCTACACCTTC.

To note about this clonotype: At one end, the junction sequence differs from germline, possibly due to a read error. This chain connects TRBV4-1 to TRBJ2-1; 14 bases align to TRBD2. CDR1 is MGHRA and CDR2 is YSYEKL in the germline V gene. The CDR3 extends over 17 amino acids. The CDR3, as DNA: TGTGCCAGCAGCCAAGATCGGGGACTAGCGGGAGTCAATGAGCAGTTCTTC. Translating it yields CASSQDRGLAGVNEQFF.

This clonotype has only a few counts. This chain connects TRBV5-1 to TRBJ2-2; tentative D call: TRBD1 (6 bases). Germline CDR1 and CDR2: SGHRS and YFSETQ. The CDR3 totals 16 residues. Between the trimmed V and J ends, which lost 2 bases and 0 bases, there was a span of 11 bases. CDR3: CASSFSGDANTGELFF. DNA of the CDR3: TGCGCCAGCAGCTTCTCAGGGGACGCGAACACCGGGGAGCTGTTTTTT.

At least ten counts were recorded for this clonotype. The chain joins TRBV13 to TRBJ2-1; D may be TRBD2 (5 bases). The CDR3 loop spans 15 amino acids. V lost 4 bases to trimming and J lost 1 base, with 11 bases between them. The germline V gene has CDR1 PRHDT and CDR2 FYEKMQ (reference sequence). The CDR3 coding sequence is TGTGCCAGCAGCTATTCGGAGGTGTCCTACAATGAGCAGTTCTTC. Encoded protein: CASSYSEVSYNEQFF. The full variable domain, rest sourced from reference TRBV13 and TRBJ2-1, is AAGVIQSPRHLIKEKRETATLKCYPIPRHDTVYWYQQGPGQDPQFLISFYEKMQSDKGSIPDRFSAQQFSDYHSELNMSSLELGDSALYFCASSYSEVSYNEQFFGPGTRLTVL.

This clonotype was picked up many times. The gene calls are TRBV3-1 and TRBJ1-2; the D is unclear. The length of the CDR3 is 15 residues. The germline V gene encodes CDR1 LGHDT and CDR2 YNNKEL (reference sequence). V gave up 3 bases and J gave up 6 bases, with 17 bases separating them. The CDR3 nucleotides are TGTGCCAGCAGCCAGACTCGGACGGATACAGATGGCTACACCTTC. This translates into CASSQTRTDTDGYTF.

This clonotype has ten or more counts. The rearrangement links TRBV19 to TRBJ1-4; a weak D match, TRBD1 (5 bases). Germline CDR1 is LNHDA and CDR2 is SQIVND (reference sequence). The CDR3 has 16 amino acids. V lost 2 bases and J 0 bases, leaving 10 bases between the germline ends. The CDR3 bases are TGTGCCAGTAGTATAAGAGGGGCCGCAACTAATGAAAAACTGTTTTTT. Amino acid sequence: CASSIRGAATNEKLFF. The whole variable domain, remainder taken from reference TRBV19 and TRBJ1-4, is DGGITQSPKYLFRKEGQNVTLSCEQNLNHDAMYWYRQDPGQGLRLIYYSQIVNDFQKGDIAEGYSVSREKKESFPLTVTSAQKNPTAFYLCASSIRGAATNEKLFFGSGTQLSVL.

This clonotype has ten or more counts. The CDR3 DNA reads TGTGCCATCAGCCCCCAGGGGTGGCCTGAAGCTTTCTTT. Translated, it gives CAISPQGWPEAFF. The chain combines TRBV10-3 with TRBJ1-1; possibly TRBD1 for D (6 bases). The germline V gene encodes CDR1 ENHRY and CDR2 SYGVKD. This CDR3 comprises 13 residues. Trimming shortened V by 6 bases and J by 6 bases, and 14 bases separated the two germline ends.

This clonotype was counted ten times or more. CDR3 DNA: TGCGCCAGCAGAGCCGGGGCCTACGAGCAGTACTTC. It encodes CASRAGAYEQYF. The V and J genes are TRBV5-1 and TRBJ2-7, with a tentative D call TRBD2 (5 bases). The CDR3 has 12 residues. V was clipped by 5 bases and J by 2 bases, with 8 bases between them. The germline V gene encodes CDR1 SGHRS and CDR2 YFSETQ.

There are many counts of this clonotype. This chain connects TRBV11-1 to TRBJ2-1; D remains unclear. Trimming cost V 4 bases and J 8 bases, with 9 bases left between them. Germline values: CDR1 SGHAT, CDR2 FQDESV (reference sequence). This CDR3 comprises 12 residues. CDR3 sequence reads: CASSYSWDEQFF. DNA for the CDR3: TGTGCCAGCAGCTATAGCTGGGATGAGCAGTTCTTC.

This clonotype was observed many times. The gene calls are TRBV3-1 and TRBJ1-5, with D unresolved. CDR3 length: 13 residues. Germline V gene sequence: CDR1 LGHDT, CDR2 YNNKEL (reference sequence). Trimming cost V 1 base and J 6 bases, with 7 bases left between them. The CDR3 nucleotides read TGTGCCAGCAGCCAAGGGCGGAGTCAGCCCCAGCATTTT. This sequence encodes CASSQGRSQPQHF.

This clonotype was counted ten times or more. V is TRBV28 and J is TRBJ2-1; TRBD2 matches 8 bases. The V gene's germline CDR1 is MDHEN and CDR2 SYDVKM. The CDR3 runs to 19 residues. The V and J ends lost 6 bases and 5 bases, in that order; junction bases with no gene match: 21. DNA for the CDR3: TGTGCCAGCAGAACAGACAGCCCTTTCATTAGCGGGAAAGACAATGAGCAGTTCTTC. It yields the protein CASRTDSPFISGKDNEQFF. Together with reference TRBV28 and TRBJ2-1, the CDR3 gives the full variable domain: DVKVTQSSRYLVKRTGEKVFLECVQDMDHENMFWYRQDPGLGLRLIYFSYDVKMKEKGDIPEGYSVSREKKERFSLILESASTNQTSMYLCASRTDSPFISGKDNEQFFGPGTRLTVL.

V and J are TRBV2 and TRBJ2-5; D ambiguous. V was cut by 6 bases and J by 3 bases, with 14 bases left in between. The length of the CDR3 is 14 residues. Germline loops: CDR1 SNHLY, CDR2 FYNNEI. This CDR3 reads CASSEPRTKETQYF. CDR3 sequence (DNA): TGTGCCAGCAGCGAACCAAGAACTAAAGAGACCCAGTACTTC.

This clonotype appeared a few times. The chain recombines TRBV27 with TRBJ1-2, with 7 bases that match TRBD1. The germline V gene has CDR1 MNHEY and CDR2 SMNVEV (reference sequence). The CDR3 is 15 amino acids. After removal of 4 bases from V and 2 bases from J, the junction contained 7 bases not matched to a gene. CDR3 sequence reads: CASSSYRDSNYGYTF. In DNA form, the CDR3 reads TGTGCCAGCAGTTCTTACCGGGACAGCAACTATGGCTACACCTTC.

V and J are TRBV29-1 and TRBJ2-1; no definite D call. The germline CDR1 and CDR2 sequences are SQVTM and ANQGSEA. V was shortened by 4 bases and J by 6 bases, with 10 bases between the two germline ends. The CDR3 sequence is 12 residues long. The chain's CDR3 is CSVAVMGNEQFF. The CDR3 nucleotides are TGCAGCGTTGCAGTGATGGGCAATGAGCAGTTCTTC.

This clonotype was detected many times. V is TRBV11-2 and J is TRBJ2-3; 11 positions match TRBD2. Germline CDR1 is SGHAT and CDR2 is FQNNGV. Unmatched junction bases numbered 4, after V lost 2 bases and J lost 0 bases. The CDR3 loop spans 17 amino acids. CDR3 bases: TGTGCCAGCAGCTTATTCCGGACTAGCGGGAGCACAGATACGCAGTATTTT. This codes for CASSLFRTSGSTDTQYF.

This clonotype appeared many times. The J gene is TRBJ2-5, the V gene TRBV2; 8 bases are a match to TRBD1. The V and J ends lost 4 bases and 2 bases, in that order; junction bases with no gene match: 6. The germline V gene encodes CDR1 SNHLY and CDR2 FYNNEI. The CDR3 has 15 amino acids. The CDR3 DNA sequence: TGTGCCAGCAGTGGACGGACAGGGCCACAAGAGACCCAGTACTTC. As protein: CASSGRTGPQETQYF.

The table lists this clonotype with many counts. The chain recombines TRBV12-3 or TRBV12-4 with TRBJ1-4; the D gene is possibly TRBD1 (5 bases). The CDR3 length is 15 residues. V was pared by 1 base and J by 2 bases, with 8 bases between. The CDR3 here is CASSLGGVTNEKLFF. The CDR3 nucleotides read TGTGCCAGCAGTTTAGGAGGGGTGACTAATGAAAAACTGTTTTTT.

To note about this clonotype: Being one base from a much bigger clone, this may be a read error. The chain is built from TRBV2 and TRBJ2-5; no clear D. With 7 bases removed from V and 5 bases from J, the gap between germline ends came to 5 bases. Germline V gene lookup returns CDR1 SNHLY and CDR2 FYNNEI. The CDR3 loop spans 10 amino acids. CDR3 residues: CASTRETQYF. The DNA of the CDR3 is TGTGCCAGCACACGGGAGACCCAGTACTTC.

This clonotype has a count of ten or more. This rearrangement joins TRBV11-2 to TRBJ2-1; D is uncertain. V lost 3 bases to trimming and J lost 7 bases, with 10 bases between them. This CDR3 has 13 residues. CDR1 is SGHAT and CDR2 is FQNNGV in the germline V gene. CDR3 DNA sequence: TGTGCCAGCAGCTTTACGTTATGGAATGAGCAGTTCTTC. This sequence encodes CASSFTLWNEQFF.

The chain has TRBV20-1 and TRBJ1-1; a weak D match, TRBD1 (5 bases). Trimming stripped 3 bases from V and 2 bases from J, with 16 bases between. This CDR3 has 15 residues. Looked up from germline, CDR1 is DFQATT and CDR2 is SNEGSKA (reference sequence). CDR3 bases: TGCAGTGCTAGGGGGGGGGAATTTTCTAACACTGAAGCTTTCTTT. It codes for CSARGGEFSNTEAFF.